Given below is one T cell receptor (beta chain) in context. This CDR3 has 15 amino acids. Trimming cost V 5 bases and J 9 bases; bases outside gene matches: 10. Germline CDR1 SEHNR, CDR2 FQNEAQ (reference sequence). The table came from immunoSEQ multiplex PCR; TCRdb's copy has only in-frame clones and leaves some out. The table shows 15,000 to 20,000 clones, with over 90% occurring only once. This specimen comes from a study of blood T cell repertoires in COVID-19. The sample was peripheral blood. The TCR originated in a woman aged 50 to 60 with active COVID-19. This chain joins TRBV7-9 and TRBJ2-1, with 10 bases identical to TRBD2. The CDR3 is CASSPSWTSGSEQFF. The CDR3 DNA follows: TGTGCCAGCAGCCCTTCTTGGACTAGCGGTAGTGAGCAGTTCTTC.